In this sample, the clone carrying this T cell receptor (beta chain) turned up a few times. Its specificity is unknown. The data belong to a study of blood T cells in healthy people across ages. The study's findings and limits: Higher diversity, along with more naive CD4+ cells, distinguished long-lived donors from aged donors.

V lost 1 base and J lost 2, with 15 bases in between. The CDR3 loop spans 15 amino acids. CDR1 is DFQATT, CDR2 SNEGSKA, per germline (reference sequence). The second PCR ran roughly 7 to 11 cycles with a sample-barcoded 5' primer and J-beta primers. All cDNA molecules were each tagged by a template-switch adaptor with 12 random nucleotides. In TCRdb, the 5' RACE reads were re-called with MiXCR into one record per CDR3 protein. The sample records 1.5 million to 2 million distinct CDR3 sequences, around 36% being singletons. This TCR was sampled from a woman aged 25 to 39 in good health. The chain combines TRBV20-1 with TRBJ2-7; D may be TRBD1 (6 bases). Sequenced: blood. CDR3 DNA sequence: TGCAGTGCTAGAGCATTATTCAGGGGTACCTACGAGCAGTACTTC. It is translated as CSARALFRGTYEQYF.